The 27 T cell receptor beta chains reported below all come from one sample, sequenced in a study of cytomegalovirus exposure and HLA in healthy donors. The primer mix had 60 Vbeta and 13 Jbeta primers. Clones were read by immunoSEQ multiplex PCR, and TCRdb kept only the in-frame ones, dropping some. The sample holds some 200,000 clones, around 75% seen once. Sequenced sample: PBMCs. These receptors were obtained from a woman in her twenties or thirties in good health and CMV-seronegative.

In this sample, this clone turned up once. The rearrangement links TRBV6-1 to TRBJ1-1; perhaps TRBD1 as D (5 bases). This CDR3 spans 15 amino acids. Germline V CDR1 and CDR2: MNHNS, SASEGT. V shed 2 bases and J shed 4 bases, with 14 bases lying between them. The CDR3 here is CASSEQAGSSTEAFF. The CDR3 DNA reads as TGTGCCAGCAGTGAACAAGCAGGGTCGAGCACTGAAGCTTTCTTT.

The chain uses TRBV9 and TRBJ1-3, with D unclear. Trimming cost V 4 bases and J 0 bases, with 14 bases left between them. Germline V gene lookup returns CDR1 SGDLS and CDR2 YYNGEE. The CDR3 runs to 16 residues. CDR3 sequence reads: CASSPELRNSGNTIYF. CDR3 DNA: TGTGCCAGCAGCCCTGAGCTGAGGAACTCTGGAAACACCATATATTTT.

V and J are TRBV6-1 and TRBJ1-2; 9 bases are a match to TRBD1. Germline CDR1 MNHNS, CDR2 SASEGT. Losses at the gene ends were 4 bases for V and 2 bases for J; bases not matched to a gene: 5. The CDR3 length is 15 residues. The CDR3 sequence is CASSGRTGENYGYTF. The CDR3 DNA follows: TGTGCCAGCAGTGGTCGGACAGGGGAGAACTATGGCTACACCTTC.

The rearrangement links TRBV7-8 to TRBJ2-1, with 12 nucleotides matching TRBD2. In germline, CDR1 is SGHVS, CDR2 FQNEAQ. The CDR3 loop spans 16 amino acids. The J segment lost 6 bases and the V segment lost 6 bases, leaving 9 bases of the junction unmatched. The CDR3 reads CASRSLAGGPGNEQFF. The CDR3 DNA reads as TGTGCCAGCAGGTCCCTAGCGGGAGGGCCTGGCAATGAGCAGTTCTTC.

The CDR3 region has the DNA TGTGCCTTACGACAGGACGGACCCCTCCACTTT. Its translation: CALRQDGPLHF. V and J are TRBV30 and TRBJ1-6, with a possible D match to TRBD1 (6 bases). CDR1 and CDR2 (germline): GTSNPN, SVGIG (reference sequence). Trimming pared 7 bases from V and 12 bases from J, leaving 13 bases between. The CDR3 spans 11 residues.

The chain employs TRBV5-6 and TRBJ2-2; TRBD2 is a possible D gene (6 bases). Per germline, CDR1 SGHDT and CDR2 YYEEEE. V was shortened by 4 bases and J by 5 bases, with 15 bases between the two germline ends. The CDR3 consists of 15 residues. CDR3 bases: TGTGCCAGCAGCCGCGGGGCAGGCGGTACCGGGGAGCTGTTTTTT. It specifies CASSRGAGGTGELFF.

The chain couples TRBV19 to TRBJ2-3; TRBD2 agrees at 9 bases. The V gene end was trimmed by 7 bases and the J gene end by 6 bases; junction bases not matched to a gene: 8. The CDR3 has 14 residues. Germline values: CDR1 LNHDA, CDR2 SQIVND (reference sequence). In nucleotides, the CDR3 is TGTGCCAGTAAGGAGCGGGGGGCGTCGGATACGCAGTATTTT. Protein product: CASKERGASDTQYF.

For this clone: The junction does not match germline at one end; this may be a read error. The chain has TRBV10-3 and TRBJ2-1; D uncertain. This CDR3 has 11 residues. Germline-derived CDR1 and CDR2 are ENHRY and SYGVKD. The DNA of the CDR3 is TGTGCCATCAGCTCCGACAATGAGCAGTTCTTC. Encoded protein: CAISSDNEQFF.

There are a few counts of this clone. The chain combines TRBV10-3 with TRBJ1-1; 8 bases are shared with TRBD1. Germline values: CDR1 ENHRY, CDR2 SYGVKD. V was pared by 3 bases and J by 1 base, with 4 bases of the junction left unmatched. This CDR3 spans 15 amino acids. In DNA, the CDR3 is TGTGCCATCAGTGACAGGGGGCCTGCGAACACTGAAGCTTTCTTT. Its protein product is CAISDRGPANTEAFF.

The chain joins TRBV5-4 to TRBJ2-5, with TRBD2 matching over 8 bases. Germline V gene data show CDR1 as SGHNT and CDR2 as YYREEE (reference sequence). The CDR3 covers 16 residues. Germline trimming cut 4 bases from V and 0 bases from J; bases unmatched to any gene: 8. Written as DNA, the CDR3 is TGTGCCAGCAGCCGGCCCGCGGGGGGTAACCAAGAGACCCAGTACTTC. Protein sequence: CASSRPAGGNQETQYF.

The V and J genes are TRBV5-5 and TRBJ2-1, with 11 bases that match TRBD2. This CDR3 has 14 amino acids. Trimming cost V 1 base and J 8 bases; bases outside gene matches: 2. Germline V gives CDR1 SGHKS, CDR2 YYEKEE (reference sequence). CDR3 in DNA: TGTGCCAGCAGCTTGACTAGCGGGAGTTATGAGCAGTTCTTC. Amino acid sequence: CASSLTSGSYEQFF.

The chain links TRBV14 to TRBJ2-2; TRBD2 is a possible D gene (6 bases). Per germline, CDR1 SGHDN and CDR2 FVKESK. This CDR3 is 20 amino acids long. Trimming removed 6 bases at V and 6 bases at J, with 32 bases between. The CDR3 loop reads CASSTKAKPGPRRVAGELFF. For the CDR3, the DNA is TGTGCCAGCAGTACCAAAGCTAAACCGGGGCCAAGGAGGGTGGCCGGGGAGCTGTTTTTT. The full variable domain, completed using reference TRBV14 and TRBJ2-2, is EAGVTQFPSHSVIEKGQTVTLRCDPISGHDNLYWYRRVMGKEIKFLLHFVKESKQDESGMPNNRFLAERTGGTYSTLKVQPAELEDSGVYFCASSTKAKPGPRRVAGELFFGEGSRLTVL.

The genes are TRBV5-6 and TRBJ2-1, with TRBD1 matching 7 bases. CDR3 length: 15 residues. Germline assignment: CDR1 SGHDT and CDR2 YYEEEE. The junction had 7 bases not matched to a gene; V was cut back by 5 bases and J by 2 bases. Written as DNA, the CDR3 is TGTGCCAGCAGTCTAACAGGGGACGCCTACAATGAGCAGTTCTTC. Translating it yields CASSLTGDAYNEQFF.

The J gene is TRBJ2-7, the V gene TRBV5-5; 9 bases line up with TRBD2. With V trimmed by 2 bases and J by 4 bases, 4 bases remained unmatched. This CDR3 region has 14 residues. Looked up from germline, CDR1 is SGHKS and CDR2 is YYEKEE (reference sequence). This CDR3 reads CASSFIAGEYEQYF. CDR3 in DNA: TGTGCCAGCAGCTTTATAGCGGGGGAGTACGAGCAGTACTTC.

V gene TRBV5-1 combines with J gene TRBJ2-3, with D tentatively TRBD2 (5 bases). Per the germline V gene, CDR1 is SGHRS and CDR2 is YFSETQ. The length of the CDR3 is 15 residues. V was pared by 0 bases and J by 2 bases, with 10 bases between. The CDR3 DNA follows: TGCGCCAGCAGCTTGGGGGGAGCCCTCACAGATACGCAGTATTTT. It specifies CASSLGGALTDTQYF.

V gene TRBV9 combines with J gene TRBJ1-3, with TRBD1 identical over 10 bases. Germline V CDR1 and CDR2: SGDLS, YYNGEE. The CDR3 is 17 amino acids. V gave up 7 bases and J gave up 3 bases; unmatched junction bases: 13. The chain's CDR3 is CASSGVRDRGNGNTIYF. Written as DNA, the CDR3 is TGTGCCAGCTCCGGGGTCCGGGACAGGGGAAATGGAAACACCATATATTTT.

This sequence joins TRBV29-1 and TRBJ1-2; the match to TRBD1 covers 7 bases. The CDR3 covers 12 residues. Germline CDR1 reads SQVTM; CDR2 reads ANQGSEA. Trimming at V came to 5 bases and at J to 5 bases, leaving 5 bases not matched to a gene. The CDR3 DNA follows: TGCAGCGTTCGGACAGGAGGATATGGCTACACCTTC. Translating it yields CSVRTGGYGYTF.

This rearrangement joins TRBV5-1 to TRBJ1-5, with D perhaps matching TRBD1 (5 bases). Trimming took 5 bases from V and 7 from J, leaving 16 bases between them. The CDR3 has 14 residues. CDR1 and CDR2 from the germline V gene are SGHRS and YFSETQ. CDR3 region: CASRPTTGDQPQHF. In nucleotides, the CDR3 is TGCGCCAGCAGACCAACCACAGGCGACCAGCCCCAGCATTTT.

V and J are TRBV29-1 and TRBJ2-3, with 11 bases fitting TRBD2. V was pared by 4 bases and J by 2 bases, with 14 bases of the junction left unmatched. Per germline, CDR1 SQVTM and CDR2 ANQGSEA. This CDR3 spans 18 amino acids. The CDR3 spells CSVAGDRGTSGYTDTQYF. The CDR3 DNA follows: TGCAGCGTTGCGGGGGACAGAGGGACTAGCGGTTACACAGATACGCAGTATTTT.

The CDR3 sequence is CASSRTGGRTEAFF. DNA of the CDR3: TGTGCCAGCAGTCGGACAGGGGGGAGAACTGAAGCTTTCTTT. J is TRBJ1-1 and V is TRBV6-5, with 10 bases aligning to TRBD1. The CDR3 runs to 14 residues. The germline CDR1 and CDR2 sequences are MNHEY and SVGAGI. J lost 5 bases, V lost 5 bases, and 5 bases had no gene match.

The rearrangement joins TRBV5-1 to TRBJ2-2; 10 bases agree with TRBD1. Germline V gene data show CDR1 as SGHRS and CDR2 as YFSETQ. The V gene end was trimmed by 7 bases and the J gene end by 3 bases; junction bases not matched to a gene: 12. There are 17 residues in the CDR3. The CDR3 is CASGRDRGGWDTGELFF. For the CDR3, the DNA is TGCGCCAGCGGCCGGGACAGGGGAGGATGGGACACCGGGGAGCTGTTTTTT.

Here the CDR3 DNA reads TGCAGCGTTGAACTAGTCCCATGGGGCACGCAGTATTTT. Protein sequence: CSVELVPWGTQYF. V usage is TRBV29-1 and J usage is TRBJ2-3, with D possibly matching TRBD1 (5 bases). Trimming removed 2 bases at V and 9 bases at J, with 15 bases between. Germline loops: CDR1 SQVTM, CDR2 ANQGSEA. The CDR3 has 13 residues.

J is TRBJ2-7 and V is TRBV10-3, with 7 bases identical to TRBD2. V dropped 10 bases and J dropped 1; count of bases not matched to a gene: 7. There are 13 residues in the CDR3. CDR1 is ENHRY and CDR2 is SYGVKD in the germline V gene. CDR3 in amino acids: CATGTTPSYEQYF. The DNA for the CDR3 is TGTGCCACCGGGACTACTCCTTCCTACGAGCAGTACTTC.

V is TRBV5-6 and J is TRBJ1-2; D possibly corresponds to TRBD1 (5 bases). V was trimmed by 8 bases and J by 4 bases, leaving 18 bases between them. CDR3 size: 14 residues. Looked up from germline, CDR1 is SGHDT and CDR2 is YYEEEE. The CDR3 DNA follows: TGTGCCAGTTTTGCGGGACGGCCGTCCTATGGCTACACCTTC. Its translation is CASFAGRPSYGYTF.

This clone was counted between two and nine times. V is TRBV12-5 and J is TRBJ1-2, with 12 nucleotides matching TRBD1. CDR1 LGHNT and CDR2 FRNRAP come from the germline V gene. V gave up 5 bases and J gave up 3 bases; unmatched junction bases: 10. The CDR3 length is 17 residues. The CDR3 region has the DNA TGTGCTAGTGGTCCTCGGGACAGGGGGCAGTTACACTATGGCTACACCTTC. This codes for CASGPRDRGQLHYGYTF.

The V gene is TRBV19, the J gene TRBJ2-3; D not certain. This CDR3 comprises 15 residues. CDR1 LNHDA and CDR2 SQIVND come from the germline V gene (reference sequence). Deletions cut 6 bases from V and 2 bases from J, with 15 bases between. The CDR3 protein is CASSPTVKITDTQYF. CDR3 nucleotide sequence: TGTGCCAGTAGCCCTACAGTAAAGATCACAGATACGCAGTATTTT.

The V call is TRBV4-1, the J call TRBJ1-4; 7 nucleotides agree with TRBD1. The CDR3 extends over 15 amino acids. V shed 4 bases and J 3 bases; nucleotides not matched to a gene: 5. In germline, CDR1 is MGHRA, CDR2 YSYEKL. Here the CDR3 reads CASSPIRGANEKLFF. The CDR3 DNA follows: TGCGCCAGCAGCCCGATCAGGGGGGCTAATGAAAAACTGTTTTTT.